This T cell receptor beta chain was documented in a study of blood T cells in healthy people across ages. PCR was performed a second time for roughly 7 to 12 cycles using a sample-barcoded 5' primer and a J-beta primer mix. TCRdb fed the 5' RACE reads into MiXCR, producing one record per CDR3 protein. The table shows about 760,000 distinct CDR3 sequences, with about 25% occurring only once. Germline values: CDR1 SGHVS, CDR2 FQNEAQ. This CDR3 comprises 14 residues. The ends were cut back, 1 base at V and 6 bases at J, with 9 bases in the middle. The sample was also reused in another study, on T cells of mothers and their children. Turning to that study: Evidence of persistent microchimeric T cell clones was absent.

This sequence joins TRBV7-8 and TRBJ2-2; tentative D call: TRBD2 (6 bases). The sequenced sample was blood. The origin of this receptor is a boy aged 5-17 years in good health. CDR3 nucleotides: TGTGCCAGCAGCTTAGTTCTAGCGCCCGGGGAGCTGTTTTTT. Amino acid sequence: CASSLVLAPGELFF. The full variable domain, rest sourced from reference TRBV7-8 and TRBJ2-2, is GAGVSQSPRYKVAKRGQDVALRCDPISGHVSLFWYQQALGQGPEFLTYFQNEAQLDKSGLPSDRFFAERPEGSVSTLKIQRTQQEDSAVYLCASSLVLAPGELFFGEGSRLTVL.